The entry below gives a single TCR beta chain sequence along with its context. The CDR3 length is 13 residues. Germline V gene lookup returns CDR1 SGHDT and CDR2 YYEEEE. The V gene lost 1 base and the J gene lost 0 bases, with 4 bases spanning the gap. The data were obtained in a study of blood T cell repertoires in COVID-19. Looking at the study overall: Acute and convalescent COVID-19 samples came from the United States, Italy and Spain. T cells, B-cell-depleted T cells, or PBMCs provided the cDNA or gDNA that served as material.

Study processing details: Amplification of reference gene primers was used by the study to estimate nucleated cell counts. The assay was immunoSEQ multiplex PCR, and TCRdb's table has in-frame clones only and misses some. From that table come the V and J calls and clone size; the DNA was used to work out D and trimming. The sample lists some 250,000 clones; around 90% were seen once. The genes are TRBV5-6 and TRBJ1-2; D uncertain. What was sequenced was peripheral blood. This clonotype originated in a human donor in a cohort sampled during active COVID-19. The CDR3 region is CASSLRANYGYTF. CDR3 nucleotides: TGTGCCAGCAGCTTGAGAGCTAACTATGGCTACACCTTC.